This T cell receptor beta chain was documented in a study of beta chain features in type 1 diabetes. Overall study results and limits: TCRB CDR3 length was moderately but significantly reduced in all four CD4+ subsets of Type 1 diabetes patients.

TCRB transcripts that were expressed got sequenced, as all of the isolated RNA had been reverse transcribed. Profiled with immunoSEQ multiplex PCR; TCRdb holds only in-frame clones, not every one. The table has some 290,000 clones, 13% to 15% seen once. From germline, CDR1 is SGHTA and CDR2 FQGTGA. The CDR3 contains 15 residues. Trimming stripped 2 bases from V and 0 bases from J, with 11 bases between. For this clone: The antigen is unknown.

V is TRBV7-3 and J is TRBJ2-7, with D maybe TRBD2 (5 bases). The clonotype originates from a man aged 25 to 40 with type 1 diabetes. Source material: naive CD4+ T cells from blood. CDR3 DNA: TGTGCCAGCAGCTTAGGTCCGGGAAGCTCCTACGAGCAGTACTTC. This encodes CASSLGPGSSYEQYF.